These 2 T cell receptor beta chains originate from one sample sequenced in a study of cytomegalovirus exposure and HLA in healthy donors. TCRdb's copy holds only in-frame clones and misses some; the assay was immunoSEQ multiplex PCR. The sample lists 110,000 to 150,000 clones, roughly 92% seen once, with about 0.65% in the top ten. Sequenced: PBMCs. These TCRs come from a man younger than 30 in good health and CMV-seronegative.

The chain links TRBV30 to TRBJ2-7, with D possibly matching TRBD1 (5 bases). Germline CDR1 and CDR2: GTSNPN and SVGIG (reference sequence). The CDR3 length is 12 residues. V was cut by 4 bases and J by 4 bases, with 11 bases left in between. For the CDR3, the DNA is TGTGCCTGGAACGGACAAGGTTACGAGCAGTACTTC. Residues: CAWNGQGYEQYF.

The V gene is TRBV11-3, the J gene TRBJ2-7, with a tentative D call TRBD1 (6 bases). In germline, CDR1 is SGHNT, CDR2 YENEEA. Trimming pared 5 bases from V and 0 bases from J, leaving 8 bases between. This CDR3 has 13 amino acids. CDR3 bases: TGTGCCAGCAGCCGGGACAACTCCTACGAGCAGTACTTC. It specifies CASSRDNSYEQYF.